This T cell receptor (beta chain) is drawn from a study of control samples from healthy donors and cancer patients. TCRdb's table, derived via immunoSEQ multiplex PCR, lists solely in-frame clones and lacks some. This table has about 160,000 clones, approximately 94% appearing once. CDR1 is LGHNA and CDR2 is YSLEER in the germline V gene. This CDR3 has 15 amino acids. Between the trimmed V and J ends, which lost 4 bases and 1 base, there was a span of 12 bases. Sample: PBMCs. The chain is built from TRBV4-3 and TRBJ2-3; D possibly matches TRBD1 or TRBD2 (5 bases each). The clonotype comes from a man aged 55-75 years with colorectal cancer. The CDR3 loop is CASSLQGSGTDTQYF. The CDR3 region has the DNA TGCGCCAGCAGCCTTCAGGGTAGCGGCACAGATACGCAGTATTTT.